What follows are 3 T cell receptor beta chains derived from one specimen sequenced in a study of blood T cell repertoires in COVID-19. The data were produced by immunoSEQ multiplex PCR, yet TCRdb's version contains in-frame clones alone and is incomplete. The table records 150,000 to 200,000 clones, 75% to 90% of them present only once. Sequencing was performed on peripheral blood. All receptors come from a man in his fifties or sixties with acute or convalescent COVID-19.

This chain uses TRBV6-5 with TRBJ1-5; the D gene is possibly TRBD1 (5 bases). The V end lost 2 bases, the J end lost 6 bases, and 14 bases lay between the germline ends. From germline, CDR1 is MNHEY and CDR2 SVGAGI. The CDR3 is 15 residues long. The CDR3 DNA follows: TGTGCCAGCAGTTACGACGGGGGACTCGGTCAGCCCCAGCATTTT. This translates into CASSYDGGLGQPQHF.

V usage is TRBV5-5 and J usage is TRBJ1-5, with D hard to call. Germline V gene lookup returns CDR1 SGHKS and CDR2 YYEKEE (reference sequence). The CDR3 is 14 amino acids. V lost 3 bases and J 6 bases, leaving 13 bases between the germline ends. The CDR3 region is CASSYGRETQPQHF. CDR3 DNA: TGTGCCAGCAGCTATGGCCGGGAAACTCAGCCCCAGCATTTT.

The rearrangement links TRBV6-5 to TRBJ2-7; 15 bases line up with TRBD2. The CDR3 is made up of 15 amino acids. Germline V gene data show CDR1 as MNHEY and CDR2 as SVGAGI. V gave up 2 bases and J gave up 7 bases; unmatched junction bases: 3. The CDR3 sequence: CASSYGGTSGREQYF. The DNA for the CDR3 is TGTGCCAGCAGTTACGGCGGGACTAGCGGGAGGGAGCAGTACTTC.